A single sample gave rise to the 2 T cell receptor beta chains below, sequenced in a study of human T cells and chemical hapten exposure. As to time point: pre-sensitization, week 0. Treatment denoted: therapeutic diphenylcyclopropenone sensitization with weekly scalp DPC. The study extracted total RNA from unfractionated whole blood. TCRdb itself ran the RACE reads through MiXCR, one entry per CDR3 protein. Found here are about 52,000 distinct CDR3 sequences, roughly a tenth of them singletons; the top ten hold approximately 9.7%. The specimen comprised whole blood, sampled in connection with sensitization to the hapten diphenylcyclopropenone (DPC). These receptors originate from a woman aged 30 to 39 with alopecia areata. Some clones in this sample may be carry-over from other donors' samples.

This chain joins TRBV7-2 and TRBJ2-5, with 8 bases aligning to TRBD2. Trimming cost V 5 bases and J 6 bases; bases outside gene matches: 11. Germline V lookup: CDR1 SGHTA, CDR2 FQGNSA. The CDR3 is made up of 15 amino acids. The CDR3 coding sequence is TGTGCCAGCAGCCGCGACGGGACTAGTATACAGACCCAGTACTTC. It yields the protein CASSRDGTSIQTQYF.

This clonotype was seen many times. The chain links TRBV14 to TRBJ2-7; TRBD1 matches at 9 bases. CDR3 length: 15 amino acids. Germline-derived CDR1 and CDR2 are SGHDN and FVKESK. The V gene end was trimmed by 2 bases and the J gene end by 4 bases; junction bases not matched to a gene: 6. CDR3 residues: CASSQTGTGRYEQYF. DNA of the CDR3: TGTGCCAGCAGCCAAACCGGGACAGGGAGGTACGAGCAGTACTTC.